This TCR beta chain comes out of a study of blood T cell repertoires in COVID-19. Whole-study context: The analysed material was cDNA or gDNA that came from T cells, B-cell-depleted T cells, or PBMCs.

The germline gives CDR1 SGHTA, CDR2 FQGNSA. The CDR3 consists of 13 residues. The germline V and J ends were trimmed by 3 bases and 4 bases, with 7 bases remaining between them. Libraries were prepared by immunoSEQ multiplex PCR; TCRdb keeps only in-frame clonotypes and omits some of them. Of some 350,000 clones listed, roughly nine tenths are singletons. Participant-reported clinical history was the basis for cohort assignment. Sequencing was carried out using PBMCs or T cells enriched from blood (not recorded which). This TCR came from a man aged 18 to 29 who had recovered from COVID-19. V usage is TRBV7-2 and J usage is TRBJ2-1, with D possibly being TRBD1 (6 bases). Here the CDR3 DNA reads TGTGCCAGCAGCTTGGGGACATACAATGAGCAGTTCTTC. It translates to CASSLGTYNEQFF.